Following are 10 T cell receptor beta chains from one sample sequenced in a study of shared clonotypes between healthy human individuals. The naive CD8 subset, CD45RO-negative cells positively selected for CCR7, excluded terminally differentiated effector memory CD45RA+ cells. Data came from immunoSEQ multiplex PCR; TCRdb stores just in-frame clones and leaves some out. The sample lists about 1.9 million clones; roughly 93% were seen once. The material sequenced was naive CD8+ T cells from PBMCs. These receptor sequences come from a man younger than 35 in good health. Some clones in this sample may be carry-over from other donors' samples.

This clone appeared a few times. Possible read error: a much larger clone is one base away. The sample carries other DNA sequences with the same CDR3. The CDR3 reads CASSPLAGGTDTQYF. The CDR3, as DNA: TGTGCCAGCAGCCCACTAGCGGGAGGCACAGATACGCAGTATTTT. The V call is TRBV6-5, the J call TRBJ2-3, with TRBD2 matching 11 bases. The CDR3 contains 15 residues. V lost 6 bases, J lost 1 base, and 3 bases stayed unmatched. Germline-derived CDR1 and CDR2 are MNHEY and SVGAGI.

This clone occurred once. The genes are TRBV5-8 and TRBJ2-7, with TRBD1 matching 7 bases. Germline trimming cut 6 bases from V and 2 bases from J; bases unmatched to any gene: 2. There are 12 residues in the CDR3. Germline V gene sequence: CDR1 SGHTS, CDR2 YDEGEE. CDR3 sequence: CASKGTAYEQYF. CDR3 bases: TGTGCCAGCAAAGGGACAGCCTACGAGCAGTACTTC.

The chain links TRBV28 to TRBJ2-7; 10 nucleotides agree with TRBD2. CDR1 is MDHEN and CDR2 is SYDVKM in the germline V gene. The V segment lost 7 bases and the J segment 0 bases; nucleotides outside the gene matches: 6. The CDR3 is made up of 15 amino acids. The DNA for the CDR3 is TGTGCCAGCACCATTAGCGGGAGGAGCTCCTACGAGCAGTACTTC. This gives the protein CASTISGRSSYEQYF.

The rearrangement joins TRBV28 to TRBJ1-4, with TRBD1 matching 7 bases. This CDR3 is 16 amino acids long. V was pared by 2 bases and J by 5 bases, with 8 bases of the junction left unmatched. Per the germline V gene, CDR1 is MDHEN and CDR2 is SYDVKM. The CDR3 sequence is CASSLGPGGVNEKLFF. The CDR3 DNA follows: TGTGCCAGCAGTTTAGGGCCAGGGGGTGTGAATGAAAAACTGTTTTTT.

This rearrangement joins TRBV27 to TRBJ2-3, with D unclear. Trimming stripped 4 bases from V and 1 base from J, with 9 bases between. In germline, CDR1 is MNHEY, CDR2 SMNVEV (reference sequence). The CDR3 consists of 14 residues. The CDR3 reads CASSWNNGTDTQYF. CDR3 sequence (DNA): TGTGCCAGCAGTTGGAATAATGGCACAGATACGCAGTATTTT.

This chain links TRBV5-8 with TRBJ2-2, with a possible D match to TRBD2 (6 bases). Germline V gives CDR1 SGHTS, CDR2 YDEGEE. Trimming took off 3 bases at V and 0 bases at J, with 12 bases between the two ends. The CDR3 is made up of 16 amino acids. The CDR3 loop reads CASSSLEGPNTGELFF. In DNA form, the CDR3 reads TGTGCCAGCAGCTCGCTGGAGGGCCCGAACACCGGGGAGCTGTTTTTT.

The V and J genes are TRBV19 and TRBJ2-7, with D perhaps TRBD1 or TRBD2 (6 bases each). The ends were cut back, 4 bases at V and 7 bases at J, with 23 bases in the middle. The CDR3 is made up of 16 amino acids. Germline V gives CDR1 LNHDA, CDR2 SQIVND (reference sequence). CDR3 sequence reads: CASSTAGGGRSWEQYF. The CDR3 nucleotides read TGTGCCAGTAGTACAGCTGGTGGGGGGCGATCGTGGGAGCAGTACTTC.

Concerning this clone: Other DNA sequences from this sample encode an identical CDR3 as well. The CDR3 DNA reads as TGTGCCAGCAGTTCCGGACTAGGGGTATACGAGCAGTACTTC. Translated: CASSSGLGVYEQYF. The chain combines TRBV27 with TRBJ2-7, with 7 nucleotides matching TRBD2. CDR1 and CDR2 (germline): MNHEY, SMNVEV (reference sequence). Losses at the gene ends were 4 bases for V and 4 bases for J; bases not matched to a gene: 7. The CDR3 totals 14 residues.

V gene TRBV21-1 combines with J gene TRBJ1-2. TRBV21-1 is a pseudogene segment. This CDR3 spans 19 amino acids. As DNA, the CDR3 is TGTGCCAGCAGCCCCCCGCCGGTCGGCGGCGTTGGGCTACACTATGGCTACACCTTC. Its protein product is CASSPPPVGGVGLHYGYTF.

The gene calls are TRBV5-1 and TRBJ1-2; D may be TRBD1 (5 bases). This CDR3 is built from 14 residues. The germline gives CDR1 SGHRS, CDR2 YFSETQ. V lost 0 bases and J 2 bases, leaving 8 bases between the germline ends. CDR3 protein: CASSLEGRNYGYTF. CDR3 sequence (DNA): TGCGCCAGCAGCTTGGAGGGACGGAACTATGGCTACACCTTC.